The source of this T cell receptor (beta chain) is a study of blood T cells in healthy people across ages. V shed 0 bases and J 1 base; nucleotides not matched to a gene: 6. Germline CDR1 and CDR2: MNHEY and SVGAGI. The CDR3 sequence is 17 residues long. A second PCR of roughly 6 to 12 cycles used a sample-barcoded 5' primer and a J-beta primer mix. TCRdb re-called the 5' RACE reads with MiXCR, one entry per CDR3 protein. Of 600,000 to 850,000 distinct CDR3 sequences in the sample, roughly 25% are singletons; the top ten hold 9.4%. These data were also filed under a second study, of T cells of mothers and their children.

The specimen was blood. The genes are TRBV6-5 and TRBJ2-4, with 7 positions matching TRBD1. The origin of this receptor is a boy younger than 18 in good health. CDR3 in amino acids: CASSYSSQGVAKNIQYF. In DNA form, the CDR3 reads TGTGCCAGCAGTTACTCTTCTCAGGGGGTGGCCAAAAACATTCAGTACTTC.